This T cell receptor (beta chain) came from a study of T cell responses to AZD1222 COVID-19 vaccine. Study-level points and caveats: The span of vaccine-associated CD4 TCRs extended across spike, with dominance at 160-218 and 743-854. Repertoires were obtained solely post-peak T cell response. Females outnumbered males among donors, who were mostly white British; clonal diversity was possibly underestimated. Reports indicate that nearly half of spike-specific TCRs are directed at unmutated variant regions.

Remarks on this clone: No antigen is known for it.

Libraries were prepared by immunoSEQ multiplex PCR; TCRdb keeps only in-frame clonotypes and omits some of them. The repertoire holds 110,000 or so clones, approximately 93% seen once, with approximately 4.2% in the top ten. Germline CDR1 and CDR2: MNHEY and SVGEGT. This CDR3 has 14 residues. V gave up 5 bases and J gave up 0 bases, with 10 bases separating them. The sequencing used peripheral blood, collected on day 0 of AZD1222 vaccination. V usage is TRBV6-2 or TRBV6-3 and J usage is TRBJ1-2; perhaps TRBD1 as D (5 bases). This TCR was sampled from an adult in good health. This CDR3 is CASSKTGANYGYTF. Here the CDR3 DNA reads TGTGCCAGCAGTAAAACAGGAGCTAACTATGGCTACACCTTC.